This T cell receptor (beta chain) appears in the sequencing data of a study of blood T cell repertoires in COVID-19. Study-wide context: Sites in the United States, Italy and Spain provided acute and convalescent COVID-19 samples. In each case, the material was cDNA or gDNA derived from T cells, B-cell-depleted T cells, or PBMCs.

In the study's own analysis: Amplification with reference gene primers provided the estimates of nucleated cell counts. TCRdb keeps only in-frame clones here, not all; method: immunoSEQ multiplex PCR. V, J and clone size derive from that table, while D and trimming were established from the DNA sequence. This sample has about 190,000 clones, with around 80% found just once. Trimming removed 4 bases at V and 8 bases at J, with 20 bases between. This CDR3 spans 16 amino acids. Germline V gene lookup returns CDR1 PRHDT and CDR2 FYEKMQ (reference sequence). The rearrangement links TRBV13 to TRBJ1-4, with TRBD1 as a possible D gene (5 bases). Sequencing input: peripheral blood. This sequence originates from a man aged 25 to 40 with active or convalescent COVID-19. In nucleotides, the CDR3 is TGTGCCAGCAGCTCCTCCCGGGCAGGGTCTGGCGAAAAACTGTTTTTT. Translating gives CASSSSRAGSGEKLFF. Filled out from reference TRBV13 and TRBJ1-4, the complete variable domain reads AAGVIQSPRHLIKEKRETATLKCYPIPRHDTVYWYQQGPGQDPQFLISFYEKMQSDKGSIPDRFSAQQFSDYHSELNMSSLELGDSALYFCASSSSRAGSGEKLFFGSGTQLSVL.